These 22 T cell receptor beta chains originate from one sample sequenced in a study of OX40 agonist ivuxolimab in advanced cancers. Generated by immunoSEQ multiplex PCR, the TCRdb table keeps only in-frame clones and is missing some. The table has 40,000 to 45,000 clones, 80% to 90% seen once. Specimen: CD4+ or CD8+ T cells sorted from blood, collected in a trial of the OX40 agonist ivuxolimab. The source is an adult with an advanced solid tumor such as melanoma, head and neck, liver or kidney cancer.

The rearrangement uses TRBV13 and TRBJ2-5, with TRBD2 matching over 8 bases. This CDR3 has 14 residues. V was pared by 1 base and J by 2 bases, with 0 bases of the junction left unmatched. Germline V gene sequence: CDR1 PRHDT, CDR2 FYEKMQ (reference sequence). The CDR3, as DNA: TGTGCCAGCAGCTTAGCTAGCGGGCAAGAGACCCAGTACTTC. This encodes CASSLASGQETQYF.

This clone has just one count. The V call is TRBV4-2, the J call TRBJ1-4; 8 bases map to TRBD1. The germline CDR1 and CDR2 sequences are LGHNA and YNFKEQ. The CDR3 is made up of 16 amino acids. J gave up 7 bases and V 1 base, and 8 bases lay outside the gene matches. The CDR3: CASSQVLQGVGEKLFF. CDR3 bases: TGTGCCAGCAGCCAAGTTTTACAGGGGGTAGGTGAAAAACTGTTTTTT.

This clone has more than one count but fewer than ten. This chain uses TRBV4-2 with TRBJ1-5; 7 bases map to TRBD1. CDR1 is LGHNA, CDR2 YNFKEQ, per germline. V lost 2 bases to trimming and J lost 7 bases; unmatched junction nucleotides: 8. The CDR3 has 15 amino acids. Here the CDR3 DNA reads TGTGCCAGCAGCCAACCAGGGGGGGGCGCCCAGCCCCAGCATTTT. The encoded protein is CASSQPGGGAQPQHF.

This clone was seen just once. The chain is built from TRBV12-5 and TRBJ1-2; no clear D. Per the germline V gene, CDR1 is LGHNT and CDR2 is FRNRAP. V lost 2 bases, J lost 0 bases, and 7 bases lay in between. This CDR3 has 14 residues. This chain's CDR3 is CASGLPGPNYGYTF. In nucleotides, the CDR3 is TGTGCTAGTGGTTTGCCAGGACCTAACTATGGCTACACCTTC.

V gene TRBV4-3 combines with J gene TRBJ2-7, with 7 bases fitting TRBD1. From germline, CDR1 is LGHNA and CDR2 YSLEER. With 1 base clipped from V and 3 bases from J, the junction kept 6 bases outside the gene matches. This CDR3 region has 15 residues. Here the CDR3 reads CASSQGDSDHYEQYF. CDR3 coding DNA: TGCGCCAGCAGCCAAGGGGACAGCGACCACTACGAGCAGTACTTC.

Worth noting for this clone: The germline gene is not matched at one end of the junction; a read error may be the cause. This sequence joins TRBV6-5 and TRBJ2-7; 11 bases align to TRBD2. CDR3 length: 14 residues. Germline CDR1 reads MNHEY; CDR2 reads SVGAGI. The CDR3 nucleotides are TGTGCCAGCAGTTCTACTAGCGGGGGCTACGAGCAGTGCTTC. Protein: CASSSTSGGYEQCF.

The V and J genes are TRBV19 and TRBJ1-1, with D maybe TRBD1 (6 bases). The ends were cut back, 2 bases at V and 5 bases at J, with 18 bases in the middle. CDR1 and CDR2 (germline): LNHDA, SQIVND (reference sequence). This CDR3 region has 16 residues. For the CDR3, the DNA is TGTGCCAGTAGTATACAACAGGGTGTGGTAGGGACTGAAGCTTTCTTT. Its protein is CASSIQQGVVGTEAFF.

The V and J genes are TRBV7-2 and TRBJ2-7, with D perhaps being TRBD1 or TRBD2 (5 bases each). The V gene's germline CDR1 is SGHTA and CDR2 FQGNSA. The CDR3 sequence is 14 residues long. Trimming cost V 4 bases and J 6 bases, with 16 bases left between them. The CDR3 reads CASSSRDLPPEQYF. The CDR3 DNA sequence: TGTGCCAGCAGCTCTCGGGACCTCCCTCCCGAGCAGTACTTC.

The chain employs TRBV25-1 and TRBJ1-6; weak D call: TRBD1 (5 bases). Trimming cost V 2 bases and J 11 bases, with 16 bases left between them. The CDR3 totals 15 residues. Germline loops: CDR1 MGHDK, CDR2 SYGVNS. CDR3 sequence: CASSEQAGGYAPLHF. CDR3 nucleotide sequence: TGTGCCAGCAGTGAACAGGCGGGGGGGTACGCACCCCTCCACTTT.

The chain has TRBV6-5 and TRBJ2-7; a weak D match, TRBD2 (5 bases). CDR3 length: 15 residues. Germline CDR1 reads MNHEY; CDR2 reads SVGAGI. V lost 5 bases and J 3 bases, leaving 17 bases between the germline ends. The CDR3 region is CASSQGRNRGYEQYF. CDR3 coding DNA: TGTGCCAGCAGTCAAGGACGCAATCGGGGCTACGAGCAGTACTTC.

The genes are TRBV7-8 and TRBJ2-2; D possibly corresponds to TRBD1 (5 bases). V lost 7 bases and J 2 bases, leaving 14 bases between the germline ends. This CDR3 region has 15 residues. Germline V gene lookup returns CDR1 SGHVS and CDR2 FQNEAQ. CDR3 coding DNA: TGTGCCAGCATTCGGCAGGGTGGAAACACCGGGGAGCTGTTTTTT. Its translation: CASIRQGGNTGELFF.

This clone was seen only a few times. The chain is built from TRBV7-8 and TRBJ1-5, with D unclear. CDR1 and CDR2 (germline): SGHVS, FQNEAQ. This CDR3 has 15 residues. The V and J ends lost 0 bases and 2 bases respectively, with 8 bases between them. In DNA form, the CDR3 reads TGTGCCAGCAGCTTAGCGTCCCATGGCAATCAGCCCCAGCATTTT. Translated: CASSLASHGNQPQHF.

The chain links TRBV7-9 to TRBJ1-1; D remains ambiguous. This CDR3 comprises 15 residues. Germline CDR1 and CDR2: SEHNR and FQNEAQ (reference sequence). Trimming cost V 5 bases and J 6 bases, with 19 bases left between them. The DNA of the CDR3 is TGTGCCAGCAGCCGGATTGAGGGCTTGAGTGCTGAAGCTTTCTTT. Protein sequence: CASSRIEGLSAEAFF.

This clone has only a few counts. The V gene is TRBV7-9, the J gene TRBJ2-7, with TRBD1 matching over 7 bases. Germline V gene sequence: CDR1 SEHNR, CDR2 FQNEAQ (reference sequence). The CDR3 covers 13 residues. The V segment lost 5 bases and the J segment 1 base; nucleotides outside the gene matches: 2. CDR3 sequence (DNA): TGTGCCAGCAGCGGGGACAGATCCTACGAGCAGTACTTC. It translates to CASSGDRSYEQYF.

There are a few counts of this clone. The gene calls are TRBV6-4 and TRBJ1-5; a weak D match, TRBD1 (5 bases). V gave up 4 bases and J gave up 5 bases, with 9 bases separating them. CDR3 length equals 13 residues. The germline V gene encodes CDR1 MRHNA and CDR2 SNTAGT. The CDR3 bases are TGTGCCAGCAGTGCGGACACGCATCAGCCCCAGCATTTT. This codes for CASSADTHQPQHF.

This chain connects TRBV5-4 to TRBJ1-1; D gene ambiguous. The ends were cut back, 6 bases at V and 4 bases at J, with 13 bases in the middle. Germline CDR1 and CDR2: SGHNT and YYREEE (reference sequence). This CDR3 region has 13 residues. CDR3 region: CASTITVGTEAFF. Here the CDR3 DNA reads TGTGCCAGCACCATAACGGTGGGCACTGAAGCTTTCTTT.

The chain uses TRBV7-9 and TRBJ2-1; a weak D match, TRBD1 (6 bases). CDR1 SEHNR and CDR2 FQNEAQ come from the germline V gene (reference sequence). Trimming shortened V by 5 bases and J by 1 base, and 9 bases separated the two germline ends. The CDR3 loop spans 14 amino acids. The CDR3 spells CASSLQGSYNEQFF. In DNA form, the CDR3 reads TGTGCCAGCAGCCTACAGGGATCCTACAATGAGCAGTTCTTC.

This chain connects TRBV30 to TRBJ1-4, with D unclear. CDR3 length: 12 residues. CDR1 and CDR2 (germline): GTSNPN, SVGIG (reference sequence). V was pared by 6 bases and J by 8 bases, with 13 bases between. The CDR3 sequence is CACDRNGEKLFF. CDR3 bases: TGTGCCTGCGACCGTAATGGCGAAAAACTGTTTTTT. The full variable domain, completed using reference TRBV30 and TRBJ1-4, is SQTIHQWPATLVQPVGSPLSLECTVEGTSNPNLYWYRQAAGRGLQLLFYSVGIGQISSEVPQNLSASRPQDRQFILSSKKLLLSDSGFYLCACDRNGEKLFFGSGTQLSVL.

The rearrangement uses TRBV9 and TRBJ2-5; TRBD2 might be the D (6 bases). Trimming shortened V by 6 bases and J by 5 bases, and 20 bases separated the two germline ends. CDR3 length: 15 residues. Germline V CDR1 and CDR2: SGDLS, YYNGEE. For the CDR3, the DNA is TGTGCCAGCAAACCCACCGGGACTCCCGGGGAGACCCAGTACTTC. This codes for CASKPTGTPGETQYF. Complete variable domain (other parts from reference TRBV9 and TRBJ2-5): DSGVTQTPKHLITATGQRVTLRCSPRSGDLSVYWYQQSLDQGLQFLIQYYNGEERAKGNILERFSAQQFPDLHSELNLSSLELGDSALYFCASKPTGTPGETQYFGPGTRLLVL.

V is TRBV7-2 and J is TRBJ2-2, with 7 bases identical to TRBD1. CDR3 length: 16 residues. Per germline, CDR1 SGHTA and CDR2 FQGNSA. V lost 0 bases, J lost 2 bases, and 3 bases stayed unmatched. The CDR3 here is CASSLAQGPNTGELFF. The CDR3 coding sequence is TGTGCCAGCAGCTTAGCACAGGGGCCCAACACCGGGGAGCTGTTTTTT.

This clone counts as medium-sized. The CDR3 nucleotides read TGTGCCAGCAGGGCCCACCGGGGTCTAGGAGAGACCCAGTACTTC. It is translated as CASRAHRGLGETQYF. V gene TRBV6-5 combines with J gene TRBJ2-5; perhaps TRBD2 as D (5 bases). Trimming pared 6 bases from V and 4 bases from J, leaving 18 bases between. This CDR3 is built from 15 residues. The germline CDR1 and CDR2 sequences are MNHEY and SVGAGI.

The genes are TRBV7-9 and TRBJ2-7, with no clear D. The CDR3 runs 14 residues. Trimming shortened V by 7 bases and J by 3 bases, and 16 bases separated the two germline ends. Germline CDR1 and CDR2: SEHNR and FQNEAQ (reference sequence). In DNA, the CDR3 is TGTGCCAGCACCACTGGTGGGGAATACTACGAGCAGTACTTC. Its translation is CASTTGGEYYEQYF.